The table lists the clone carrying this T cell receptor (beta chain) with many counts. The antigen is not known. This CDR3 contains 12 residues. V was trimmed by 2 bases and J by 6 bases, leaving 4 bases between them. The germline gives CDR1 MGHDK, CDR2 SYGVNS. This entry is derived from a study of blood T cells in healthy people across ages. Alongside a J-beta primer mix, a sample-barcoded 5' primer served in a second PCR lasting about 7 to 11 cycles. Each CDR3 protein is one row after TCRdb ran MiXCR on the 5' RACE reads. The sample comprises 920,000 or so distinct CDR3 sequences, under 55% of which are singletons, and 15% to 20% rests with the top ten. Findings and caveats of the study: Older age coincided with a roughly linear decline in TCR beta diversity per million T cells. Not knowing donor CMV status may have confounded expanded clonotype changes. The study could not conclusively compare naive and antigen-experienced cells, given its unsorted PBMCs.

Researchers isolated at least 6.5 million PBMCs per sample. This rearrangement joins TRBV25-1 to TRBJ1-4, with D uncertain. Sequences were obtained from blood. The sequence derives from an older woman in good health. The CDR3 loop reads CASSEMDEKLFF. For the CDR3, the DNA is TGTGCCAGCAGTGAAATGGATGAAAAACTGTTTTTT.